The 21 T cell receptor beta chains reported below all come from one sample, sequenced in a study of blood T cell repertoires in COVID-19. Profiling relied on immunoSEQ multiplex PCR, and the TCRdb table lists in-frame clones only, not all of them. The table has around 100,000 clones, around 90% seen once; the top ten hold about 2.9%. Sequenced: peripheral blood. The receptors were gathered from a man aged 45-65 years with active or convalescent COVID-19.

CDR3 residues: CASRAGQGYEQYV. In DNA form, the CDR3 reads TGTGCCAGCAGGGCGGGACAGGGCTACGAGCAGTACGTC. The V and J genes are TRBV6-5 and TRBJ2-7, with 9 bases matching TRBD1. The ends lost 6 bases at V and 3 bases at J; junction bases unmatched: 3. Germline V CDR1 and CDR2: MNHEY, SVGAGI. The CDR3 totals 13 residues.

CDR3 sequence: CASSEGANTGELFF. In nucleotides, the CDR3 is TGCGCCAGCAGTGAAGGAGCGAACACCGGGGAGCTGTTTTTT. The chain recombines TRBV10-1 with TRBJ2-2; no clear D gene. V dropped 3 bases and J dropped 0 bases, with 5 bases sitting between them. CDR1 and CDR2 (germline): WNHNN, SYGVQD (reference sequence). This CDR3 contains 14 residues.

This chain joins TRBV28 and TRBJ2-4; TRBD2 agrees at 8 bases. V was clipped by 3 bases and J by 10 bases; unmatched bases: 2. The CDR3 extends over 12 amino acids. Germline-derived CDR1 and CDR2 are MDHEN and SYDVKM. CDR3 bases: TGTGCCAGCAGTTTGTCGGGGGGGATTCAGTACTTC. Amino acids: CASSLSGGIQYF.

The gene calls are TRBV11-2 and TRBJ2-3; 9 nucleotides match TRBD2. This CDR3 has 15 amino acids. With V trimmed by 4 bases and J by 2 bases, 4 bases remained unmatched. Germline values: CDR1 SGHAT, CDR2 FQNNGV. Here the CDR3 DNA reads TGTGCCAGCAGCTCGAGGGGACTAGCCACAGATACGCAGTATTTT. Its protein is CASSSRGLATDTQYF. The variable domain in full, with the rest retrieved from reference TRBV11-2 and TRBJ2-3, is EAGVAQSPRYKIIEKRQSVAFWCNPISGHATLYWYQQILGQGPKLLIQFQNNGVVDDSQLPKDRFSAERLKGVDSTLKIQPAKLEDSAVYLCASSSRGLATDTQYFGPGTRLTVL.

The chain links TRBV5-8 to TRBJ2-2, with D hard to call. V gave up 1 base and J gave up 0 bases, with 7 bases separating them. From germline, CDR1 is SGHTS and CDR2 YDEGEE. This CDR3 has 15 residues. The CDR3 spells CASSLSSSNTGELFF. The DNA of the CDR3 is TGTGCCAGCAGCTTGTCGAGTTCGAACACCGGGGAGCTGTTTTTT. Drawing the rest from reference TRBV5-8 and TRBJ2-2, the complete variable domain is EAGVTQSPTHLIKTRGQQATLRCSPISGHTSVYWYQQALGLGLQFLLWYDEGEERNRGNFPPRFSGRQFPNYSSELNVNALELEDSALYLCASSLSSSNTGELFFGEGSRLTVL.

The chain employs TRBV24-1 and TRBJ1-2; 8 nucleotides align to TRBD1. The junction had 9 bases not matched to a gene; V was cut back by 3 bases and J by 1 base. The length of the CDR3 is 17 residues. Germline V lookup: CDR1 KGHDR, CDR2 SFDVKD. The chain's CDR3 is CATSDGQGYLDNYGYTF. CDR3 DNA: TGTGCCACCAGTGATGGACAGGGATACCTTGATAACTATGGCTACACCTTC.

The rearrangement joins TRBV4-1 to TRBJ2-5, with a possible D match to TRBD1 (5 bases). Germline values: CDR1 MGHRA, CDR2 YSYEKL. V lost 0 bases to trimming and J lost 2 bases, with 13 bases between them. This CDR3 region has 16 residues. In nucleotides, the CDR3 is TGCGCCAGCAGCCAAGATCTGGGGCAGGGACAAGAGACCCAGTACTTC. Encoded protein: CASSQDLGQGQETQYF.

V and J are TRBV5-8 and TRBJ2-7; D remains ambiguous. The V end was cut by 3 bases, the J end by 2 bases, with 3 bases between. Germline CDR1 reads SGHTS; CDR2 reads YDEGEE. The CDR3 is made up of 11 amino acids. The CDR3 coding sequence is TGTGCCAGCAGCTCAGCCTACGAGCAGTACTTC. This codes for CASSSAYEQYF.

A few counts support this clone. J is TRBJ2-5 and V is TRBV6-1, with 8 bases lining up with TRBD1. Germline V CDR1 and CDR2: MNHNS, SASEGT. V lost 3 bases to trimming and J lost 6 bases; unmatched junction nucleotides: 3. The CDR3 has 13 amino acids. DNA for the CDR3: TGTGCCAGCAGTGAGGACAGGGTTCAGACCCAGTACTTC. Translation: CASSEDRVQTQYF.

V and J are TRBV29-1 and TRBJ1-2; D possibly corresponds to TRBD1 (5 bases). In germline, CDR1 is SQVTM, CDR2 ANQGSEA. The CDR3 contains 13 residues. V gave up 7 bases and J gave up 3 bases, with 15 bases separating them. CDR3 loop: CSARLGLYYGYTF. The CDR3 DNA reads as TGCAGCGCCCGTCTGGGGCTCTACTATGGCTACACCTTC. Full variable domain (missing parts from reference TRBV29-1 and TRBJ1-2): SAVISQKPSRDICQRGTSLTIQCQVDSQVTMMFWYRQQPGQSLTLIATANQGSEATYESGFVIDKFPISRPNLTFSTLTVSNMSPEDSSIYLCSARLGLYYGYTFGSGTRLTVV.

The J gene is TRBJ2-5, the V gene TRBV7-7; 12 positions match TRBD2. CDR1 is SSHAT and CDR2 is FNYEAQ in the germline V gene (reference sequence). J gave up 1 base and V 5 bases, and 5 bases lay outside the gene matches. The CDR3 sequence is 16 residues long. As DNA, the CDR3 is TGTGCCAGCAGCGTCGCTAGCGGGGGGGGCCAAGAGACCCAGTACTTC. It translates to CASSVASGGGQETQYF.

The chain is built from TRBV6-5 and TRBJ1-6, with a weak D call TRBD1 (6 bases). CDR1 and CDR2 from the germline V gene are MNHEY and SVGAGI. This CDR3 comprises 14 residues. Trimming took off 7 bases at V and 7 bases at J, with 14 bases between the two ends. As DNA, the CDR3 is TGTGCCAGCACCCGGACAGAAGTCAATTCACCCCTCCACTTT. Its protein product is CASTRTEVNSPLHF.

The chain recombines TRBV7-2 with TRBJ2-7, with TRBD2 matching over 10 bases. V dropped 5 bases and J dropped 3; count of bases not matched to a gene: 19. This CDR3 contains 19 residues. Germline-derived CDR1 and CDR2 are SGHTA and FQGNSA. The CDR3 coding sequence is TGTGCCAGCAGCCAACTGTGTCTAGCGGGGGCCGATTCCCACTACGAGCAGTACGTC. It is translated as CASSQLCLAGADSHYEQYV.

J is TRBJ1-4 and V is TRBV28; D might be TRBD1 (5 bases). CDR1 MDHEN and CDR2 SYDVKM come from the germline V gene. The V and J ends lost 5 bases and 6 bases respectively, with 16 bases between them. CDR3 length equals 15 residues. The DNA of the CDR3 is TGTGCCAGCAGTCTACAGGCCCTGGGTGATGAAAAACTGTTTTTT. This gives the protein CASSLQALGDEKLFF.

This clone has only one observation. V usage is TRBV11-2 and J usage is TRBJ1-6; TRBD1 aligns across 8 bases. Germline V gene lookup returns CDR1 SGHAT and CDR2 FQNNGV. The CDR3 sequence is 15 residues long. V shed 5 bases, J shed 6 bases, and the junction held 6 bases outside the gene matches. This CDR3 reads CASSPRTGLNSPLHF. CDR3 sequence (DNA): TGTGCCAGCAGCCCCAGGACAGGGCTTAATTCACCCCTCCACTTT.

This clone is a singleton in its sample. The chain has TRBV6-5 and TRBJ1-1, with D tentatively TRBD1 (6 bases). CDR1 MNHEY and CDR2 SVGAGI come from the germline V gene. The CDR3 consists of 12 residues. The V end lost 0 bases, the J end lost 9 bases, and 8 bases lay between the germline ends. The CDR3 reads CASSYSGGQAFF. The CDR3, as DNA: TGTGCCAGCAGTTACTCGGGGGGGCAAGCTTTCTTT.

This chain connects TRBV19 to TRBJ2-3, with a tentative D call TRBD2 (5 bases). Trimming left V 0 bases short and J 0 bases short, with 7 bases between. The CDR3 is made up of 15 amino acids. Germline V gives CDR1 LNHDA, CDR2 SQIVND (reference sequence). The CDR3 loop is CASSIDGVSTDTQYF. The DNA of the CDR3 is TGTGCCAGTAGTATAGACGGGGTTAGCACAGATACGCAGTATTTT. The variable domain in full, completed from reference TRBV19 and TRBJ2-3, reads DGGITQSPKYLFRKEGQNVTLSCEQNLNHDAMYWYRQDPGQGLRLIYYSQIVNDFQKGDIAEGYSVSREKKESFPLTVTSAQKNPTAFYLCASSIDGVSTDTQYFGPGTRLTVL.

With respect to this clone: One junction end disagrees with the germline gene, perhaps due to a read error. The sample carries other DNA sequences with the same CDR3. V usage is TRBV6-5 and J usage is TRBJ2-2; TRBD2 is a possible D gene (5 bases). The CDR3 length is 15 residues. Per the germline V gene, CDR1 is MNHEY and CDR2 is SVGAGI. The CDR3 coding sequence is TGTGCCAGCAGCTCCGGGTCAGTGAACACCGGGGAACTGTTTTTT. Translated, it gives CASSSGSVNTGELFF.

The CDR3 DNA reads as TGTGCCAGCAGCCCCGGGACTAGCGGGGGGCCTAGCACAGATACGCAGTATTTT. Amino acid sequence: CASSPGTSGGPSTDTQYF. V gene TRBV5-4 combines with J gene TRBJ2-3, with TRBD2 matching 15 bases. The germline CDR1 and CDR2 sequences are SGHNT and YYREEE (reference sequence). With V trimmed by 4 bases and J by 0 bases, 6 bases remained unmatched. The CDR3 loop spans 18 amino acids.

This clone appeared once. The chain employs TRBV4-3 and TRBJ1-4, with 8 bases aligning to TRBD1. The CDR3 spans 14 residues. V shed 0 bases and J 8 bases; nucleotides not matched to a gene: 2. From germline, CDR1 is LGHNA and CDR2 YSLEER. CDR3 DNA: TGCGCCAGCAGCCAAGACAGGGGGCAAGAAAAACTGTTTTTT. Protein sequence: CASSQDRGQEKLFF.

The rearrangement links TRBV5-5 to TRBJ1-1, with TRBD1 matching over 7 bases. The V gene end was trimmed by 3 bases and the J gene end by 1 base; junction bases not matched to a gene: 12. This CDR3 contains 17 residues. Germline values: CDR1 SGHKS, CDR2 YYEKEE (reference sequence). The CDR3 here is CASSSLGLGQTNTEAFF. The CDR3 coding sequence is TGTGCCAGCAGCTCCCTGGGCCTGGGACAGACGAACACTGAAGCTTTCTTT.